What follows describes a single T cell receptor beta chain. Its antigen is not identified. The data derive from a study of cytomegalovirus exposure and HLA in healthy donors. Study-level findings and limits: Several of the most significant clusters appeared linked to common viral pathogens, based on a later analysis.

The PCR made use of 60 Vbeta and 13 Jbeta primers. Assay used: immunoSEQ multiplex PCR; TCRdb lists only in-frame clones, some missing. Among some 110,000 clones, 70% to 80% were seen once, and the ten largest hold 16%. CDR3 length: 19 residues. V lost 3 bases, J lost 2 bases, and 16 bases stayed unmatched. Germline assignment: CDR1 SGHVS and CDR2 FNYEAQ. J is TRBJ1-3 and V is TRBV7-6, with 7 bases matching TRBD1. Sequencing was performed on PBMCs. The sequence derives from a man aged 45-65 years in good health and CMV-seropositive. DNA for the CDR3: TGTGCCAGCAGCTTTGCTAGGGCGACAGGGTATGGGCCTGGAAACACCATATATTTT. Its translation is CASSFARATGYGPGNTIYF.